The rows below give T cell receptor beta chains drawn from one sample of a study of blood T cell repertoires in COVID-19. This table comes from immunoSEQ multiplex PCR, and its TCRdb copy is limited to in-frame clones, with some not included. Of over 100,000 clones listed, more than 60% are singletons. The specimen was peripheral blood. These receptors all stem from a woman in her seventies with acute or convalescent COVID-19. Both conserved end residues are part of each CDR3. The order of the fields is clone size, J gene, D gene, CDR3 length, V gene, CDR3 protein, CDR3 DNA. A D gene is named only where the DNA matches it firmly. Part of the rows lack a size; the others show once, few, many or a class for expanded clones.

NA,TRBJ1-5,NA,14,TRBV5-1,CASSLDRENQPQHF,TGCGCCAGCAGCTTGGACAGGGAAAATCAGCCCCAGCATTTT
NA,TRBJ2-7,NA,13,TRBV3-1/TRBV3-2,CASSQARNYEQYF,TGTGCCAGCAGCCAAGCTAGGAACTACGAGCAGTACTTC
NA,TRBJ2-2,NA,14,TRBV19,CATTRGTNTGELFF,TGTGCCACCACCCGGGGGACCAACACCGGGGAGCTGTTTTTT
NA,TRBJ1-1,TRBD1,15,TRBV6-5,CASSYTTGEDAEAFF,TGTGCCAGCAGCTATACGACAGGGGAGGACGCTGAAGCTTTCTTT
NA,TRBJ2-1,NA,14,TRBV6-5,CASSSGEIYNEQFF,TGTGCCAGCAGTTCAGGGGAGATTTACAATGAGCAGTTCTTC
few,TRBJ2-2,NA,14,TRBV5-6,CASSPLLNTGELFF,TGTGCCAGCTCCCCCTTATTGAACACCGGGGAGCTGTTTTTT
NA,TRBJ2-2,NA,12,TRBV25-1,CASSQGGGELFF,TGTGCCAGCAGCCAGGGTGGCGGGGAGCTGTTTTTT
few,TRBJ2-2,TRBD1,15,TRBV10-2,CASLRGTGLAGELFF,TGCGCCAGCCTCCGAGGGACAGGGTTGGCCGGGGAGCTGTTTTTT
once,TRBJ1-1,NA,13,TRBV12-3/TRBV12-4,CASSLSENTEAFF,TGTGCCAGCAGTTTATCAGAGAACACTGAAGCTTTCTTT
NA,TRBJ1-4,NA,15,TRBV6-1,CASSEGWGRNEKLFF,TGTGCCAGCAGTGAAGGATGGGGGAGGAATGAAAAACTGTTTTTT
few,TRBJ2-5,NA,14,TRBV14,CASRKTGGGETQYF,TGTGCCAGCCGCAAGACAGGCGGGGGAGAGACCCAGTACTTC
medium-sized,TRBJ2-7,NA,18,TRBV24-1,CATSDPRAYREHIHEQYF,TGTGCCACCAGTGACCCCCGGGCTTACAGGGAACATATCCACGAGCAGTACTTC
NA,TRBJ2-2,NA,13,TRBV6-2/TRBV6-3,CASSLSTNGELFF,TGTGCCAGCAGTCTCAGTACAAATGGGGAGCTGTTTTTT
NA,TRBJ1-1,NA,11,TRBV10-3,CAISDQGTRLW,TGTGCCATCAGTGACCAGGGGACACGTCTTTGG
NA,TRBJ2-7,NA,16,TRBV5-1,CASSLAVGLTPYEQYF,TGCGCCAGCAGCTTGGCCGTGGGACTGACCCCCTACGAGCAGTACTTC
NA,TRBJ1-1,NA,14,TRBV9,CASSVDPGITEAFF,TGTGCCAGCAGCGTAGACCCAGGCATCACTGAAGCTTTCTTT
few,TRBJ2-1,TRBD2,18,TRBV28,CASSFGLAGGHSYNEQFF,TGTGCCAGCAGTTTCGGACTAGCGGGAGGCCACTCCTACAATGAGCAGTTCTTC
NA,TRBJ1-1,NA,14,TRBV3-1/TRBV3-2,CASSQRSTEREAFF,TGTGCCAGCAGCCAAAGGTCGACTGAGAGGGAAGCTTTCTTT
many,TRBJ2-1,NA,16,TRBV15,CATSPQGRTLNNEQFF,TGTGCCACCAGTCCACAGGGTCGAACCCTAAACAATGAGCAGTTCTTC
NA,TRBJ2-5,TRBD2,16,TRBV7-6,CASSSRRSGREETQYF,TGTGCCAGCAGCTCCCGAAGGAGCGGGAGGGAGGAGACCCAGTACTTC
few,TRBJ1-5,NA,14,TRBV9,CASSVGALNQPQHF,TGTGCCAGCAGCGTAGGCGCTCTCAATCAGCCCCAGCATTTT
NA,TRBJ1-1,NA,15,TRBV3-1/TRBV3-2,CASSHRPIGGTEAFF,TGTGCCAGCAGCCACCGACCTATAGGGGGAACTGAAGCTTTCTTT
NA,TRBJ2-5,TRBD2,16,TRBV6-5,CASSYGLAGAPETQYF,TGTGCCAGCAGTTACGGGCTAGCGGGAGCCCCAGAGACCCAGTACTTC
few,TRBJ2-2,TRBD2,19,TRBV11-2,CASSSGTSGGPRGTGELFF,TGTGCCAGCAGCTCCGGGACTAGCGGGGGGCCCCGAGGCACCGGGGAGCTGTTTTTT
NA,TRBJ2-5,TRBD1,16,TRBV10-3,CAISDPPDRGDETQYF,TGTGCCATCAGTGACCCTCCGGACAGGGGAGATGAGACCCAGTACTTC
NA,TRBJ1-5,TRBD1,15,TRBV28,CASSSPGQGIQPQHF,TGTGCCAGCAGTTCCCCGGGACAGGGAATTCAGCCCCAGCATTTT
few,TRBJ1-1,NA,15,TRBV28,CASSSVWALNTEAFF,TGTGCCAGCAGTTCGGTCTGGGCCCTGAACACTGAAGCTTTCTTT
many,TRBJ2-5,NA,14,TRBV7-9,CASSLYREKGTQYF,TGTGCCAGCAGCCTATACAGGGAAAAGGGGACCCAGTACTTC
NA,TRBJ2-7,TRBD1,13,TRBV18,CASSKQGSYEQYF,TGTGCCAGCTCAAAACAGGGGTCCTACGAGCAGTACTTC
NA,TRBJ2-1,TRBD2,15,TRBV5-1,CASSAAGLAGSEQFF,TGCGCCAGCAGCGCCGCGGGACTAGCGGGATCTGAGCAGTTCTTC
few,TRBJ2-7,TRBD1,14,TRBV7-9,CASSVTGESYEQYF,TGTGCCAGCAGCGTAACAGGGGAATCCTACGAGCAGTACTTC
medium-sized,TRBJ2-5,NA,14,TRBV7-2,CASSLAGAQETQYF,TGTGCCAGCAGCCTAGCAGGGGCCCAAGAGACCCAGTACTTC
NA,TRBJ1-1,TRBD1,17,TRBV7-2,CASSAGQGAPMRTEAFF,TGTGCCAGCAGCGCCGGACAGGGGGCACCTATGAGAACTGAAGCTTTCTTT
NA,TRBJ2-1,NA,13,TRBV10-1,CASNDPGDNEQFF,TGCGCCAGCAATGATCCGGGAGACAATGAGCAGTTCTTC
NA,TRBJ2-1,NA,18,TRBV4-3,CASSPRGLGASSYNEQFF,TGCGCCAGCAGCCCCCGAGGGTTGGGGGCCAGCTCCTACAATGAGCAGTTCTTC
NA,TRBJ1-4,TRBD1,14,TRBV20-1,CSASQGAGNEKLFF,TGCAGTGCTAGTCAGGGGGCCGGGAATGAAAAACTGTTTTTT
NA,TRBJ2-3,TRBD2,14,TRBV19,CASSIVPGLDEQYF,TGTGCCAGTAGTATCGTCCCGGGACTAGACGAGCAGTATTTT
NA,TRBJ2-3,TRBD2,15,TRBV9,CASSASGRSTDTQYF,TGTGCCAGCAGCGCCAGCGGGAGGAGCACAGATACGCAGTATTTT
few,TRBJ2-1,TRBD2,15,TRBV5-1,CASSSIAGEYNEQFF,TGCGCCAGCAGCTCCATAGCGGGAGAATACAATGAGCAGTTCTTC
many,TRBJ2-1,TRBD2,15,TRBV5-4,CASSPGGGTYNEQFF,TGTGCCAGCAGCCCGGGCGGGGGTACTTACAATGAGCAGTTCTTC
NA,TRBJ2-1,TRBD1,10,TRBV29-1,CSVEDRDQFF,TGCAGCGTGGAGGACAGGGATCAGTTCTTC
NA,TRBJ2-7,TRBD1,13,TRBV6-5,CASRTDRGLEQYF,TGTGCCAGCAGGACGGACAGGGGTCTCGAGCAGTACTTC
NA,TRBJ2-3,NA,11,TRBV10-1,CASSRGDTQYF,TGCGCCAGCAGTCGGGGGGATACGCAGTATTTT
few,TRBJ1-1,NA,13,TRBV7-9,CASSLGLGFEAFF,TGTGCCAGCAGCTTAGGGTTGGGCTTTGAAGCTTTCTTT
NA,TRBJ1-1,NA,16,TRBV7-9,CASSQAGGAGRTEAFF,TGTGCCAGCAGTCAGGCGGGGGGCGCGGGACGAACTGAAGCTTTCTTT
NA,TRBJ2-5,NA,14,TRBV5-1,CASSPPGVEETQYF,TGCGCCAGCAGCCCCCCGGGGGTAGAGGAGACCCAGTACTTC
few,TRBJ1-5,NA,15,TRBV6-5,CASSYSGDLNQPQHF,TGTGCCAGCAGTTACTCGGGCGATCTCAATCAGCCCCAGCATTTT
NA,TRBJ2-1,TRBD2,15,TRBV5-1,CASRDGTSGINEQFF,TGCGCCAGCAGGGACGGGACTAGCGGGATAAATGAGCAGTTCTTC
few,TRBJ1-5,TRBD1,15,TRBV9,CASSVGTGPNQPQHF,TGTGCCAGCAGCGTAGGGACAGGGCCCAATCAGCCCCAGCATTTT
NA,TRBJ2-5,NA,14,TRBV7-9,CASSLGTFQETQYF,TGTGCCAGCAGCTTAGGAACATTCCAAGAGACCCAGTACTTC
NA,TRBJ1-4,TRBD1,13,TRBV29-1,CSAKQGADEKLFF,TGCAGCGCGAAACAGGGGGCGGATGAAAAACTGTTTTTT
NA,TRBJ1-6,NA,16,TRBV11-2,CASSWGGGAYNSPLHF,TGTGCCAGCAGCTGGGGCGGGGGCGCCTATAATTCACCCCTCCACTTT
NA,TRBJ2-1,NA,15,TRBV2,CASSERGGFYNEQFF,TGTGCCAGCAGTGAGCGGGGTGGGTTCTACAATGAGCAGTTCTTC
NA,TRBJ1-2,NA,13,TRBV2,CASSVTANYGYTF,TGTGCCAGCAGTGTGACAGCTAACTATGGCTACACCTTC
NA,TRBJ1-2,NA,13,TRBV12-3/TRBV12-4,CASSFGRNYGYTF,TGTGCCAGCAGTTTTGGCAGAAACTATGGCTACACCTTC